This T cell receptor (beta chain) was identified during a study of T-cell memory formation after mild COVID-19. Trimming removed 2 bases at V and 6 bases at J, with 5 bases between. The CDR3 is 12 amino acids. Germline V gene sequence: CDR1 LGHDT, CDR2 YNNKEL (reference sequence). Notes on this clonotype: Its target is not known.

Study-level points and caveats: A second wave of clones peaked on day 37, and their SARS-CoV-2 specificity went unconfirmed. Memory sampled before infection contained some responding clones, suggesting cross-reactive memory joined.

Using its own MiXCR run on the 5' RACE reads, TCRdb lists one record per CDR3 protein. In the table there are about half a million distinct CDR3 sequences, over 15% of which are singletons. This clonotype originated in an adult woman who had mild COVID-19 (a few samples of this study predate the infection). Cell type and time point are not known. This sequence joins TRBV3-1 and TRBJ2-1; no clear D. The sequencing sample was made of PBMCs or a T cell subset sorted from them (not recorded which). CDR3 nucleotides: TGTGCCAGCAGCCAATCTAGCAATGAGCAGTTCTTC. It yields the protein CASSQSSNEQFF.